Following are 30 T cell receptor beta chains from one sample sequenced in a study of cytomegalovirus exposure and HLA in healthy donors (dated by TCRdb to 2015 to 2018). Receptors were amplified or captured by the immunoSEQ multiplex PCR assay. A mixture of 60 forward primers for TCR Vbeta segments and 13 reverse primers for TCR Jbeta segments was used in the multiplex PCR. Not all clones reach the TCRdb copy of this immuneACCESS table, which keeps in-frame sequences only. Checked studies attribute under half of the gap to unresolved V genes and leave the rest unexplained. Recorded for this sample are some 80,000 clones; approximately 79% of them occurred a single time. The ten largest make up around an eighth of the sample. Sequencing was carried out using PBMCs. These receptors were collected from a human donor in good health.

The rearrangement links TRBV5-1 to TRBJ2-3; TRBD2 matches 7 bases. Trimming at V came to 6 bases and at J to 0 bases, leaving 10 bases not matched to a gene. The CDR3 contains 16 residues. Per germline, CDR1 SGHRS and CDR2 YFSETQ. CDR3 region: CASMDLAATSTDTQYF. The CDR3 DNA is TGCGCCAGCATGGATCTAGCGGCCACTAGCACAGATACGCAGTATTTT.

J is TRBJ1-1 and V is TRBV2; 9 bases are a match to TRBD1. This CDR3 is 13 amino acids long. Looked up from germline, CDR1 is SNHLY and CDR2 is FYNNEI. The V segment lost 7 bases and the J segment 4 bases; nucleotides outside the gene matches: 4. In DNA, the CDR3 is TGTGCCAGCAACGGACAGGGGAGCACTGAAGCTTTCTTT. Translating it yields CASNGQGSTEAFF. Based on the CDR3 plus reference TRBV2 and TRBJ1-1, the full variable domain is EPEVTQTPSHQVTQMGQEVILRCVPISNHLYFYWYRQILGQKVEFLVSFYNNEISEKSEIFDDQFSVERPDGSNFTLKIRSTKLEDSAMYFCASNGQGSTEAFFGQGTRLTVV.

J is TRBJ1-2 and V is TRBV4-1; D is perhaps TRBD1 (5 bases). Germline CDR1 is MGHRA and CDR2 is YSYEKL. The CDR3 consists of 13 residues. V shed 2 bases and J shed 5 bases, with 9 bases lying between them. CDR3 nucleotides: TGCGCCAGCAGCCAAAAGGGGTCTTATGGCTACACCTTC. Translated: CASSQKGSYGYTF.

The chain uses TRBV7-9 and TRBJ2-7; 7 bases fit TRBD2. CDR1 SEHNR and CDR2 FQNEAQ come from the germline V gene (reference sequence). This CDR3 comprises 13 residues. The V segment lost 4 bases and the J segment 6 bases; nucleotides outside the gene matches: 6. The CDR3 sequence is CASSWEGRGEQYF. For the CDR3, the DNA is TGTGCCAGCAGCTGGGAGGGCCGGGGCGAGCAGTACTTC.

The chain joins TRBV6-1 to TRBJ2-1, with D tentatively TRBD2 (7 bases). The ends were cut back, 3 bases at V and 0 bases at J, with 9 bases in the middle. Per germline, CDR1 MNHNS and CDR2 SASEGT. The CDR3 spans 15 residues. The CDR3 here is CASSEGGASYNEQFF. The CDR3 DNA is TGTGCCAGCAGTGAGGGGGGGGCCTCCTACAATGAGCAGTTCTTC.

The chain links TRBV30 to TRBJ1-4; 7 bases match TRBD1. The germline V gene encodes CDR1 GTSNPN and CDR2 SVGIG (reference sequence). V was pared by 2 bases and J by 1 base, with 1 base of the junction left unmatched. The CDR3 has 14 residues. In nucleotides, the CDR3 is TGTGCCTGGAGTACAGGGGTAACTAATGAAAAACTGTTTTTT. Amino acid sequence: CAWSTGVTNEKLFF.

The V and J genes are TRBV9 and TRBJ2-1; 10 nucleotides align to TRBD2. Germline V gives CDR1 SGDLS, CDR2 YYNGEE. Trimming removed 4 bases from V and 4 bases from J; junction bases left unmatched: 14. This CDR3 is built from 18 residues. In DNA form, the CDR3 reads TGTGCCAGCAGCTCCCAGTTATATAGCGGGGGGCCATACAATGAGCAGTTCTTC. Protein: CASSSQLYSGGPYNEQFF. The whole variable domain, remainder taken from reference TRBV9 and TRBJ2-1, is DSGVTQTPKHLITATGQRVTLRCSPRSGDLSVYWYQQSLDQGLQFLIQYYNGEERAKGNILERFSAQQFPDLHSELNLSSLELGDSALYFCASSSQLYSGGPYNEQFFGPGTRLTVL.

This clone has a single count. J is TRBJ1-1 and V is TRBV7-8; D might be TRBD1 (6 bases). V was cut by 3 bases and J by 3 bases, with 11 bases left in between. Per the germline V gene, CDR1 is SGHVS and CDR2 is FQNEAQ. CDR3 size: 14 residues. CDR3 in amino acids: CASSLQQGDTEAFF. The CDR3, as DNA: TGTGCCAGCAGCTTGCAACAGGGCGACACTGAAGCTTTCTTT.

V usage is TRBV5-1 and J usage is TRBJ2-3; 8 positions agree with TRBD2. The CDR3 sequence is 15 residues long. V gave up 0 bases and J gave up 5 bases; unmatched junction bases: 5. In germline, CDR1 is SGHRS, CDR2 YFSETQ. CDR3 amino acids: CASSLGTSSGDTQYF. The DNA of the CDR3 is TGCGCCAGCAGCTTGGGGACTAGCTCGGGAGATACGCAGTATTTT.

V is TRBV6-5 and J is TRBJ2-5; tentatively, D is TRBD2 (6 bases). This CDR3 spans 14 amino acids. CDR1 is MNHEY and CDR2 is SVGAGI in the germline V gene. Trimming took 1 base from V and 1 from J, leaving 7 bases between them. For the CDR3, the DNA is TGTGCCAGCAGTTACTGGCGGGGCCAAGAGACCCAGTACTTC. Encoded protein: CASSYWRGQETQYF.

The chain joins TRBV5-4 to TRBJ2-3, with D unresolved. V shed 4 bases and J shed 0 bases, with 9 bases lying between them. The CDR3 totals 14 residues. In germline, CDR1 is SGHNT, CDR2 YYREEE (reference sequence). The CDR3: CASSVTTSTDTQYF. CDR3 nucleotides: TGTGCCAGCAGCGTGACAACTAGCACAGATACGCAGTATTTT.

The CDR3 bases are TGTGCCACCAGCAGTGCCCCGGGACAGCTTAGCAATCAGCCCCAGCATTTT. Amino acids: CATSSAPGQLSNQPQHF. V and J are TRBV15 and TRBJ1-5; TRBD1 matches at 7 bases. This CDR3 is built from 17 residues. After removal of 3 bases from V and 0 bases from J, the junction contained 8 bases not matched to a gene. The germline V gene has CDR1 LNHNV and CDR2 YYDKDF (reference sequence). The full variable domain, its missing parts supplied by reference TRBV15 and TRBJ1-5, is DAMVIQNPRYQVTQFGKPVTLSCSQTLNHNVMYWYQQKSSQAPKLLFHYYDKDFNNEADTPDNFQSRRPNTSFCFLDIRSPGLGDTAMYLCATSSAPGQLSNQPQHFGDGTRLSIL.

This clone came up once. J is TRBJ2-5 and V is TRBV5-1, with a tentative D call TRBD2 (5 bases). The CDR3 totals 12 residues. V dropped 4 bases and J dropped 5 bases, with 9 bases sitting between them. The V gene's germline CDR1 is SGHRS and CDR2 YFSETQ. The DNA of the CDR3 is TGCGCCAGCAGCCCCCCGGGGGAGACCCAGTACTTC. This encodes CASSPPGETQYF.

The chain couples TRBV13 to TRBJ1-6, with 9 positions matching TRBD1. Trimming at V came to 3 bases and at J to 3 bases, leaving 0 bases not matched to a gene. Germline values: CDR1 PRHDT, CDR2 FYEKMQ (reference sequence). The length of the CDR3 is 15 residues. The CDR3 bases are TGTGCCAGCAGCTTGGACAGGGGCTATAATTCACCCCTCCACTTT. The encoded protein is CASSLDRGYNSPLHF.

V is TRBV14 and J is TRBJ2-7; 8 positions match TRBD2. CDR1 and CDR2 (germline): SGHDN, FVKESK. The length of the CDR3 is 16 residues. J was trimmed by 1 base and V by 1 base; bases with no gene match: 6. Here the CDR3 reads CASSQAGGSKSYEQYF. CDR3 DNA: TGTGCCAGCAGCCAAGCGGGGGGGAGCAAGTCCTACGAGCAGTACTTC.

This clone was recorded many times. The chain has TRBV27 and TRBJ2-7, with a tentative D call TRBD2 (6 bases). There are 13 residues in the CDR3. Per the germline V gene, CDR1 is MNHEY and CDR2 is SMNVEV (reference sequence). Between the trimmed V and J ends, which lost 6 bases and 0 bases, there was a span of 9 bases. The CDR3 spells CASSGGTSYEQYF. In nucleotides, the CDR3 is TGTGCCAGCAGCGGGGGAACCTCCTACGAGCAGTACTTC.

The count of this clone is one. The chain employs TRBV5-1 and TRBJ2-5, with D possibly being TRBD2 (6 bases). V was pared by 1 base and J by 5 bases, with 15 bases between. The CDR3 runs 15 residues. From germline, CDR1 is SGHRS and CDR2 YFSETQ. CDR3 sequence reads: CASSLIGTAGETQYF. The DNA for the CDR3 is TGCGCCAGCAGCTTGATAGGCACGGCGGGGGAGACCCAGTACTTC.

This clone was found a few times. This rearrangement joins TRBV2 to TRBJ1-4; 7 positions match TRBD1. Trimming removed 6 bases from V and 8 bases from J; junction bases left unmatched: 9. CDR1 and CDR2 (germline): SNHLY, FYNNEI. The CDR3 is 14 amino acids. The CDR3, as DNA: TGTGCCAGCAGCCTGACAGGGAGCGGGGAAAAACTGTTTTTT. Translating gives CASSLTGSGEKLFF. Variable domain in full (rest from reference TRBV2 and TRBJ1-4): EPEVTQTPSHQVTQMGQEVILRCVPISNHLYFYWYRQILGQKVEFLVSFYNNEISEKSEIFDDQFSVERPDGSNFTLKIRSTKLEDSAMYFCASSLTGSGEKLFFGSGTQLSVL.

In its sample, this clone was seen once. This chain connects TRBV6-1 to TRBJ2-3; TRBD2 matches at 8 bases. The CDR3 spans 15 residues. CDR1 and CDR2 from the germline V gene are MNHNS and SASEGT. The junction had 3 bases not matched to a gene; V was cut back by 2 bases and J by 2 bases. The CDR3 sequence is CASSELAGSTDTQYF. Here the CDR3 DNA reads TGTGCCAGCAGTGAACTAGCGGGTTCCACAGATACGCAGTATTTT.

The gene calls are TRBV27 and TRBJ2-7, with 7 bases aligning to TRBD1. CDR1 is MNHEY, CDR2 SMNVEV, per germline (reference sequence). Trimming at V came to 5 bases and at J to 6 bases, leaving 13 bases not matched to a gene. The CDR3 loop spans 15 amino acids. The CDR3 reads CASSIIVPQGTEQYF. The CDR3 nucleotides are TGTGCCAGCAGTATCATTGTGCCACAGGGGACCGAGCAGTACTTC.

The genes are TRBV4-1 and TRBJ1-2; TRBD1 matches 7 bases. The germline V gene encodes CDR1 MGHRA and CDR2 YSYEKL. CDR3 length: 15 amino acids. V lost 3 bases, J lost 3 bases, and 7 bases stayed unmatched. CDR3 coding DNA: TGCGCCAGCAGCCACCAGGCCAGGGGGGACTATGGCTACACCTTC. Amino acid sequence: CASSHQARGDYGYTF.

The V gene is TRBV2, the J gene TRBJ2-1; 10 bases map to TRBD2. The CDR3 is made up of 15 amino acids. Germline V gene lookup returns CDR1 SNHLY and CDR2 FYNNEI. V was pared by 6 bases and J by 8 bases, with 10 bases of the junction left unmatched. CDR3 sequence (DNA): TGTGCCAGCAGCGGCTCGGAGCGGGGGGGCTATGAGCAGTTCTTC. This sequence encodes CASSGSERGGYEQFF.

The chain links TRBV7-9 to TRBJ2-4, with D maybe TRBD2 (6 bases). This CDR3 has 13 amino acids. Trimming removed 5 bases at V and 5 bases at J, with 10 bases between. Germline V gene sequence: CDR1 SEHNR, CDR2 FQNEAQ (reference sequence). The CDR3 reads CASSLWGENIQYF. In DNA, the CDR3 is TGTGCCAGCAGCCTTTGGGGGGAAAACATTCAGTACTTC.

The CDR3 DNA is TGTGCCAGCAGGGCTTCGAGCGGGGGGCTGAGGGAGCAGTACTTC. It translates to CASRASSGGLREQYF. V and J are TRBV2 and TRBJ2-7; 9 nucleotides agree with TRBD2. The length of the CDR3 is 15 residues. Trimming took 6 bases from V and 7 from J; bases not matched to a gene: 13. Germline CDR1 SNHLY, CDR2 FYNNEI.

The V call is TRBV4-1, the J call TRBJ2-7, with D tentatively TRBD1 (5 bases). Germline V gene lookup returns CDR1 MGHRA and CDR2 YSYEKL. The CDR3 has 14 residues. Trimming removed 4 bases from V and 6 bases from J, with 16 bases in between. This CDR3 is CASSPAGAWPEQYF. The CDR3, as DNA: TGCGCCAGCAGCCCTGCTGGGGCTTGGCCCGAGCAGTACTTC.

This clone was recorded a few times. The DNA for the CDR3 is TGTGCCAGCAGCTTAAGCCTGAACACTGAAGCTTTCTTT. Protein: CASSLSLNTEAFF. This chain uses TRBV11-3 with TRBJ1-1; D is unresolved. Trimming shortened V by 2 bases and J by 0 bases, and 4 bases separated the two germline ends. CDR3 size: 13 residues. Germline assignment: CDR1 SGHNT and CDR2 YENEEA.

This clone was seen a handful of times. The chain links TRBV5-6 to TRBJ2-5; no definite D call. V was cut by 1 base and J by 2 bases, with 9 bases left in between. This CDR3 spans 14 amino acids. Germline-derived CDR1 and CDR2 are SGHDT and YYEEEE. The CDR3 loop is CASSLFSNQETQYF. The CDR3 nucleotides read TGTGCCAGCAGCTTGTTTTCTAATCAAGAGACCCAGTACTTC.

This chain connects TRBV29-1 to TRBJ1-2; 8 nucleotides line up with TRBD1. Germline CDR1 is SQVTM and CDR2 is ANQGSEA. With 4 bases clipped from V and 12 bases from J, the junction kept 16 bases outside the gene matches. This CDR3 is built from 14 residues. CDR3 residues: CSVVPPGQDHADTF. CDR3 in DNA: TGCAGCGTTGTCCCTCCGGGACAGGACCACGCGGACACCTTC.

V and J are TRBV4-1 and TRBJ2-5; tentatively, D is TRBD1 (5 bases). TRBJ2-7 matches the DNA end more closely, so the J call is doubtful. The germline V gene has CDR1 MGHRA and CDR2 YSYEKL. There are 16 residues in the CDR3. In nucleotides, the CDR3 is TGCGCCAGCAGCCAAAAATGGTCAGGGATTTCCTACGAGCAGTACTTC. It is translated as CASSQKWSGISYEQYF.

Concerning this clone itself: The sample has other DNA sequences that encode this CDR3 too. The genes are TRBV11-2 and TRBJ1-2; D is undetermined. V lost 1 base to trimming and J lost 0 bases, with 9 bases between them. The CDR3 spans 15 residues. The V gene's germline CDR1 is SGHAT and CDR2 FQNNGV. CDR3 nucleotide sequence: TGTGCCAGCAGCTTAGGCGGAGAAGCTAACTATGGCTACACCTTC. Protein sequence: CASSLGGEANYGYTF.